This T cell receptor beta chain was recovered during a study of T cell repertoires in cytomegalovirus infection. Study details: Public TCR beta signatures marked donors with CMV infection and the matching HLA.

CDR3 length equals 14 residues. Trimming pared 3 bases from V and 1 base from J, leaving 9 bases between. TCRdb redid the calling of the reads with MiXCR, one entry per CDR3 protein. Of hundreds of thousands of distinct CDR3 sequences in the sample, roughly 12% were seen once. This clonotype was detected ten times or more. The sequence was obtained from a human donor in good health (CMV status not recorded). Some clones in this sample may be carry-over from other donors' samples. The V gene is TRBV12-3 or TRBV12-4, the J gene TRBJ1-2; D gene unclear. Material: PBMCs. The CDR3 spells CASSFPGDNYGYTF. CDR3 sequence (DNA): TGTGCCAGCAGTTTTCCCGGGGATAACTATGGCTACACCTTC.